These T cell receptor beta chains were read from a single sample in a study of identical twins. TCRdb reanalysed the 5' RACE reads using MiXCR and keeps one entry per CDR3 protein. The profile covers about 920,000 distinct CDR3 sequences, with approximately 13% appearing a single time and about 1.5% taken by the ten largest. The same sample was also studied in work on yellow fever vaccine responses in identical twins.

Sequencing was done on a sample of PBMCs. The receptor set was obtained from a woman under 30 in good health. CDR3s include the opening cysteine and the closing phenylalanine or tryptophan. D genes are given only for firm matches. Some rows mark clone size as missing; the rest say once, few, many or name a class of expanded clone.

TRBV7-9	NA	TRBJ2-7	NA	TGTGCCAGCAGCTCCCCGGAAAGCTACGAGCAGTACTTC	CASSSPESYEQYF
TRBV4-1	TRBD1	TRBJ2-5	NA	TGCGCCAGCAGCCATGCTCGGACAGGGGGCCTAGAGACCCAGTACTTC	CASSHARTGGLETQYF
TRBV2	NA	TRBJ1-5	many	TGTGCCAGCAGTGACAGCCGAACAAGCTTCAATCAGCCCCAGCATTTT	CASSDSRTSFNQPQHF
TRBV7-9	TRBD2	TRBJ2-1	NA	TGTGCCAGCAGACTAGCGGGCTTTAGCTCCTACAATGAGCAGTTCTTC	CASRLAGFSSYNEQFF
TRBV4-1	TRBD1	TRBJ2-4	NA	TGCGCCAGCAGCCAAGATCAGACAGGGTTGAACATTCAGTACTTC	CASSQDQTGLNIQYF
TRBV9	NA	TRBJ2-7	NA	TGTGCCAGCAGCGTAGGAGGGGTCCACGAGCAGTACTTC	CASSVGGVHEQYF
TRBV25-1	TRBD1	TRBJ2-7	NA	TGTGCCAGCAGCCGGGGACAGGGTCCCTACGAGCAGTACTTC	CASSRGQGPYEQYF
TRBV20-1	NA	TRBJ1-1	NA	TGCAGTCCTAAACAGGAAGCTTTCTTT	CSPKQEAFF
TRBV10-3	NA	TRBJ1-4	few	TGTGCCATCAGCAGGGCCTTGGATAATGAAAAACTGTTTTTT	CAISRALDNEKLFF
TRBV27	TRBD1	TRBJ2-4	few	TGTGCCAGCAGTTTTATAGGGGGCGCGTCCAAAAACATTCAGTACTTC	CASSFIGGASKNIQYF
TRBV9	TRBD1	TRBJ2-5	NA	TGTGCCAGCAGCGTAGCTGGACAGGGAAAAGAGACCCAGTACTTC	CASSVAGQGKETQYF
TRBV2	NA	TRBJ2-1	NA	TGTGCCAGCAGTGAAGGAGATCGGGGGTACTCCTACAATGAGCAGTTCTTC	CASSEGDRGYSYNEQFF
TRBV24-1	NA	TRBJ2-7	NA	TGTGCCACCAGTGATTTCCGAACCTACGAGCAGTACTTC	CATSDFRTYEQYF
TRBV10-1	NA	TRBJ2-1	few	TGCGCCAGCAGTGCGGGGGCACCATACAATGAGCAGTTCTTC	CASSAGAPYNEQFF
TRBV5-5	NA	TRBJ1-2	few	TGTGCCAGCAGCTGGAACTATGGCTACACCTTC	CASSWNYGYTF
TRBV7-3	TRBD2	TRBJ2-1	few	TGTGCCAGCAGCCTCCGGGACTACCCGAACAATGAGCAGTTCTTC	CASSLRDYPNNEQFF
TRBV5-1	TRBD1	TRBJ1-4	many	TGCGCCAGCAGCGCACCAACCACAGGGGATGGGTCAAAACTGTTTTTT	CASSAPTTGDGSKLFF
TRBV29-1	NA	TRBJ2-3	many	TGCAGCGTTGATGGTCGGAGCACAGATACGCAGTATTTT	CSVDGRSTDTQYF
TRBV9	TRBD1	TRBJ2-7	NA	TGTGCCAGCAGCGCCCGGACAGGGGGCGGCGAGCAGTACTTC	CASSARTGGGEQYF
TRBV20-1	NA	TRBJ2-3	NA	TGCAGTGCTAGAGTACCATCTACCCACAGGCCGGATACGCAGTATTTT	CSARVPSTHRPDTQYF
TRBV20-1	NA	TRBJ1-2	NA	TGCAGTGCTAGAGATGCCCTGGACGGTGGCTACACCTTC	CSARDALDGGYTF
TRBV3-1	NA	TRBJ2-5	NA	TGTGCCAGCAGAATCCAGGGAGGTAGGGAGACCCAGTACTTC	CASRIQGGRETQYF
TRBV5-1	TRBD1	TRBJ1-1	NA	TGCGCCAGCAGCCGAAGGACAGGGACGAACACTGAAGCTTTCTTT	CASSRRTGTNTEAFF
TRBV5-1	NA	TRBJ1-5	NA	TGCGCCAGCAGCTTGGGCACTTTTAGCAATCAGCCCCAGCATTTT	CASSLGTFSNQPQHF
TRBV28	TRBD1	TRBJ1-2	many	TGTGCCAGCAGTGACAGGGGGTCGGACTATGGCTACACCTTC	CASSDRGSDYGYTF
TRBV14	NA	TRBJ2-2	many	TGTGCCAGCAGCCAAAGGGGCAGGGGCAACACCGGGGAGCTGTTTTTT	CASSQRGRGNTGELFF
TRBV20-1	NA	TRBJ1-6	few	TGCAGTGCTAGAGATTTTATCGGGGGCCTTCCCTATAATTCACCCCTCCACTTT	CSARDFIGGLPYNSPLHF
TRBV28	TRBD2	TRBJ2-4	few	TGTGCCAGCAGCGCGGGAGGCCCTATTCACATTCAGTACTTC	CASSAGGPIHIQYF
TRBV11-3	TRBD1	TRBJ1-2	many	TGTGCCAGCAGCGATCGACAGGGGCAGTATGGCTACACCTTC	CASSDRQGQYGYTF
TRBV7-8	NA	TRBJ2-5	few	TGTGCCAGCAGCTTAAGGGGCCCCTCTCAAGAGACCCAGTACTTC	CASSLRGPSQETQYF
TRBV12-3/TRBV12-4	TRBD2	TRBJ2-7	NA	TGTGCCAGCAGCCCGGGACTAGCGCATAAGCTCTACGAGCAGTACTTC	CASSPGLAHKLYEQYF
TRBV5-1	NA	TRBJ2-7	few	TGCGCCAGCAGCTTGACTAGCCCCAATCCCTACGAGCAGTACTTC	CASSLTSPNPYEQYF
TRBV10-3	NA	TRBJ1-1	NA	TGTGCCATCAGTGAGTTGGGGGCGAGGACTGAAGCTTTCTTT	CAISELGARTEAFF
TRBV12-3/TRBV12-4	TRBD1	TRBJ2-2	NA	TGTGCCAGCAGCGCTGGACAGGTGAACACCGGGGAGCTGTTTTTT	CASSAGQVNTGELFF
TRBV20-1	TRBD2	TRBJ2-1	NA	TGCAGTGCTAGGTGGCTAGCGGGCGATGACAATGAGCAGTTCTTC	CSARWLAGDDNEQFF
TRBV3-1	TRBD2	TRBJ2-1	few	TGTGCCAGCAGCCAAGATCGCGCGTGGACTAGCGGTTACAATGAGCAGTTCTTC	CASSQDRAWTSGYNEQFF
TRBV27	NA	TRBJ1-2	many	TGTGCCAGCAGCCCGGGACCGGGGTATGGCTACACCTTC	CASSPGPGYGYTF
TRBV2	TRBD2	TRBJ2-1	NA	TGTGCCAGCACCTTAGCGGGGGGGCCCAGGGGCGAGCAGTTCTTC	CASTLAGGPRGEQFF
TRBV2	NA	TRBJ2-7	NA	TGTGCCAGCAGTGCCATAGACAAAATCTCTGGTCTGGATACCTACGAGCAGTACTTC	CASSAIDKISGLDTYEQYF
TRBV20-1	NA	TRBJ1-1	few	TGCAGTGCTACGATGGGGCTGATGAACACTGAAGCTTTCTTT	CSATMGLMNTEAFF
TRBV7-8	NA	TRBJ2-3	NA	TGTGCCAGCAACCCTTCACGCGGGGTGATTACTGGGGCAGATACGCAGTATTTT	CASNPSRGVITGADTQYF
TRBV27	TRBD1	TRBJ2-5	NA	TGTGCCAGCAGTCAACGACAGGGGGCTATGGAGACCCAGTACTTC	CASSQRQGAMETQYF
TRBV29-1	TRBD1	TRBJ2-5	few	TGCAGCGGTACAACAGGGGGTGGTTTGGCCCAGTACTTC	CSGTTGGGLAQYF
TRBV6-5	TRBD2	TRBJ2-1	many	TGTGCCAGCAGTTACAGCGGGGGGGTCAACAATGAGCAGTTCTTC	CASSYSGGVNNEQFF
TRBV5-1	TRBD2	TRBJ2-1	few	TGCGCCAGCAGCTTGGCATATAGCGGGGGGCCTTACAATGAGCAGTTCTTC	CASSLAYSGGPYNEQFF
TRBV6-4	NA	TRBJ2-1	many	TGTGCCAGCAGTGACTCCCTAGCCTCTAATGAGCAGTTCTTC	CASSDSLASNEQFF